The clone carrying this TCR beta chain was observed a handful of times. Antigen unknown. Each CDR3 protein is one row after TCRdb ran MiXCR on the 5' RACE reads. Of hundreds of thousands of distinct CDR3 sequences listed, under 30% are singletons. The record originates from a study of T-cell memory formation after mild COVID-19. Study-wide context: TCR clusters were largely donor specific. Study-wide findings and caveats: Contracting clones, day 15 to 85, had balanced CD4/CD8, and later expanders favored CD4+.

V gave up 6 bases and J gave up 7 bases; unmatched junction bases: 6. The CDR3 length is 14 residues. Per germline, CDR1 SEHNR and CDR2 FQNEAQ (reference sequence). The rearrangement joins TRBV7-9 to TRBJ2-1; TRBD1 agrees at 10 bases. Material for sequencing was PBMCs or a T cell subset sorted from them (not recorded which). This receptor was obtained from an adult woman who had mild COVID-19 (a few samples of this study predate the infection). Cell type and time point are not known. The CDR3 sequence: CASRAGQGRNEQFF. In nucleotides, the CDR3 is TGTGCCAGCAGAGCGGGACAGGGGAGGAATGAGCAGTTCTTC.